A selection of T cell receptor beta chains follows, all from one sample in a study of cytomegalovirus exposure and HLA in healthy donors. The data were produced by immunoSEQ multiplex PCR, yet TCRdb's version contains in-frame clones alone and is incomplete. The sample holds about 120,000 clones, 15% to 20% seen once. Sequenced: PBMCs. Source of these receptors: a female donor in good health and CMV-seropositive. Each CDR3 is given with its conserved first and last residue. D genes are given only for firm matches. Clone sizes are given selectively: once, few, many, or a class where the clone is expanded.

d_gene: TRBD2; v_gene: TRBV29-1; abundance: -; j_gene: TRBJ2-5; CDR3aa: CSVREGGETQYF; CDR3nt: TGCAGCGTTCGGGAGGGGGGGGAGACCCAGTACTTC
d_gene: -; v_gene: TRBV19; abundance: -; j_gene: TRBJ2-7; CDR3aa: CASSIFAGSYEQYF; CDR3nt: TGTGCCAGTAGTATCTTCGCAGGATCGTACGAGCAGTACTTC
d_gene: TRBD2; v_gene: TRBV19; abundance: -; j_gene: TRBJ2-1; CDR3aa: CASSTRTSGSDNEQFF; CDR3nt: TGTGCCAGTAGTACCCGGACTAGCGGGAGTGACAATGAGCAGTTCTTC
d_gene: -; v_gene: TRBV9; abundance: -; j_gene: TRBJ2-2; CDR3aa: CASSVRSRGTGELFF; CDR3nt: TGTGCCAGCAGCGTACGTTCCCGGGGGACCGGGGAGCTGTTTTTT
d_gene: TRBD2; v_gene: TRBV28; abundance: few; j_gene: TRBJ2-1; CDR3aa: CASSSLAGGLSGQFF; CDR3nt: TGTGCCAGCAGTTCACTAGCGGGGGGGCTCTCGGGGCAGTTCTTC
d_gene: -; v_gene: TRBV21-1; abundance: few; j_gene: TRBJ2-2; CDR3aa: CASSRHPEIGTSGTALNTGELFF; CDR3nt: TGTGCCAGCAGCAGACACCCGGAGATCGGGACTAGCGGGACCGCCCTTAACACCGGGGAGCTGTTTTTT
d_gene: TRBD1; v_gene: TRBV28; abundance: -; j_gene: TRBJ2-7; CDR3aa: CASSPTGGYSGSYEQYF; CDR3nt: TGTGCCAGCAGTCCCACAGGGGGGTATTCTGGCTCCTACGAGCAGTACTTC
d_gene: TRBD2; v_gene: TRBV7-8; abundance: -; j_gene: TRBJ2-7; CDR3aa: CASSTGLAGLYEQYF; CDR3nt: TGTGCCAGCAGCACAGGACTAGCGGGACTCTACGAGCAGTACTTC
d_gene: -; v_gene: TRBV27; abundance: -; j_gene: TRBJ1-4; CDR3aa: CASSSLFPQGGATNEKLFF; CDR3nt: TGTGCCAGCAGTTCATTATTCCCTCAGGGTGGTGCAACTAATGAAAAACTGTTTTTT
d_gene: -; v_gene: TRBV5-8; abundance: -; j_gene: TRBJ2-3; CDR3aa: CASSPREGPTDTQYF; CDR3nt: TGTGCCAGCAGCCCCCGGGAAGGACCCACAGATACGCAGTATTTT
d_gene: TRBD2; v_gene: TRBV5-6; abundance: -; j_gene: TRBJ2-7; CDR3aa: CASSLPGGSWYEQYF; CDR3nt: TGTGCCAGCAGCTTGCCGGGCGGGAGTTGGTACGAGCAGTACTTC
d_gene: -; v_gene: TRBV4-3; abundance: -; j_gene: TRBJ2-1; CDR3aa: CASSPGGPSSYNEQFF; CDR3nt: TGCGCCAGCAGCCCGGGTGGTCCCAGCTCCTACAATGAGCAGTTCTTC
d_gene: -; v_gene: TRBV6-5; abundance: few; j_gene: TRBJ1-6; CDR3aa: CASSPLNSPLHF; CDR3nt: TGTGCCAGCAGTCCTCTGAATTCACCCCTCCACTTT
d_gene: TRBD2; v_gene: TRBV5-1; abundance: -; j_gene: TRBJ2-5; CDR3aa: CASSLIAGGGGETQYF; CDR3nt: TGCGCCAGCAGCTTGATCGCGGGGGGGGGAGGAGAGACCCAGTACTTC
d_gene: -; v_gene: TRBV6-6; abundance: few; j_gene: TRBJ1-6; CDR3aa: CASKSRAGSPLHF; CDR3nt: TGTGCCAGCAAGAGCCGGGCGGGGTCACCCCTCCACTTT
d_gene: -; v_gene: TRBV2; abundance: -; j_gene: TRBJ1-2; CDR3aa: CASSPTVIYGYTF; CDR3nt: TGTGCCAGCAGTCCTACAGTAATCTATGGCTACACCTTC
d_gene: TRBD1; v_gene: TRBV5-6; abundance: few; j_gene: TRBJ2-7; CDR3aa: CASSLLGQGSYEQYF; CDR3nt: TGTGCCAGCAGCTTGTTGGGACAGGGGTCCTACGAGCAGTACTTC
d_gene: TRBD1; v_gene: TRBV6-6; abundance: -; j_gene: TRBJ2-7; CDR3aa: CASSAQGTTYEQYF; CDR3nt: TGTGCCAGCAGCGCACAGGGGACCACCTACGAGCAGTACTTC
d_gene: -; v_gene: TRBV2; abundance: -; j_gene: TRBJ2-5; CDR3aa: CASGQATGRDETQYF; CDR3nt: TGTGCCAGCGGGCAAGCGACAGGGCGGGATGAGACCCAGTACTTC
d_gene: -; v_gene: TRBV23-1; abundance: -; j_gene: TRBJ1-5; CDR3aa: CASSQEKNTQGMSNQPQHF; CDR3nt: TGCGCCAGCAGTCAAGAAAAAAATACTCAGGGGATGAGCAATCAGCCCCAGCATTTT
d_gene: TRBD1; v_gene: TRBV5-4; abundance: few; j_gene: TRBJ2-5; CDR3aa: CASRSDRVKETQYF; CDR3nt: TGTGCCAGCAGAAGCGACAGGGTAAAAGAGACCCAGTACTTC
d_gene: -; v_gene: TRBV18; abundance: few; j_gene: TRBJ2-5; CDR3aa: CASSPIPGIAETQYF; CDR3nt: TGTGCCAGCTCACCAATTCCAGGGATCGCAGAGACCCAGTACTTC
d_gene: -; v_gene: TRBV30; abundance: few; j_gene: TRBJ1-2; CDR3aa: CAWSGGLGYTF; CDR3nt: TGTGCCTGGAGTGGAGGGTTGGGCTACACCTTC
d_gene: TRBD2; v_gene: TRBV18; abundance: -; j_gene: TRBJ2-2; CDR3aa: CASSTSGGLNTGELFF; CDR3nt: TGTGCCAGCTCGACTAGCGGGGGCCTGAACACCGGGGAGCTGTTTTTT
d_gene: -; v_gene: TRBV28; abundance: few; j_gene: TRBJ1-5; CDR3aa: CASSPTETGFQPQHF; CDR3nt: TGTGCCAGCAGTCCTACCGAGACAGGCTTTCAGCCCCAGCATTTT
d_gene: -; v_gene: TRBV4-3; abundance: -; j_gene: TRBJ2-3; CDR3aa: CASSQRDGTDTQYF; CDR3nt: TGCGCCAGCAGCCAGCGTGACGGGACAGATACGCAGTATTTT
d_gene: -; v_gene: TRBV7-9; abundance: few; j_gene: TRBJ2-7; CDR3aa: CASSLYGRGSSYEQYF; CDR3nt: TGTGCCAGCAGCTTATATGGAAGGGGCAGCTCCTACGAGCAGTACTTC
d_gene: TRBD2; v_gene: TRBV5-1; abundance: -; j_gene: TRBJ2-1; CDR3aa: CASSSSGRAYNEQFF; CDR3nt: TGCGCCAGCAGCTCAAGCGGGAGGGCGTACAATGAGCAGTTCTTC
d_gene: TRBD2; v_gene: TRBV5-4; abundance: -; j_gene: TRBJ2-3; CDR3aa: CASSLEAGGHTQYF; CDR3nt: TGTGCCAGCAGCTTGGAGGCGGGGGGACATACGCAGTATTTT
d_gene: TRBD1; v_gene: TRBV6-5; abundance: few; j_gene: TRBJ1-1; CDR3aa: CASSYGDSLAFF; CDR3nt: TGTGCCAGCAGTTACGGGGACAGCTTAGCTTTCTTT
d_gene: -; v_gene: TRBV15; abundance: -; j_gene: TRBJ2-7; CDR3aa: CATSGQGLSEQYF; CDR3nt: TGTGCCACCAGCGGTCAGGGACTGAGCGAGCAGTACTTC
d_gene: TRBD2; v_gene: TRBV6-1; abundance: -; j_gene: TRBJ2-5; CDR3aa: CASCPGLAEETQYF; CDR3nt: TGTGCCAGTTGCCCCGGGCTAGCGGAAGAGACCCAGTACTTC
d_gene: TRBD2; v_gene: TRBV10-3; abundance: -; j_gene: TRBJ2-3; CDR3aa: CAISPSPAGETDTQYF; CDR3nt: TGTGCCATCAGTCCAAGCCCAGCGGGGGAAACAGATACGCAGTATTTT
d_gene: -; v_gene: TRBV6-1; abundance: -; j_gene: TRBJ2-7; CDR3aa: CASSETQRSLHSYEQYF; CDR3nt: TGTGCCAGCAGTGAGACTCAGCGGTCCCTACATTCCTACGAGCAGTACTTC
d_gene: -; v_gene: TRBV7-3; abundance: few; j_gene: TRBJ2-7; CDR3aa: CASSLGSSLLSYEQYF; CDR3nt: TGTGCCAGCAGCTTAGGCTCTAGCCTCCTCTCCTACGAGCAGTACTTC
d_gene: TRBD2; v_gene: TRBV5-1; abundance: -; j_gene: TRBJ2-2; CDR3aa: CASSAKTSANTGELFF; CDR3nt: TGCGCCAGCAGCGCGAAGACTAGCGCGAACACCGGGGAGCTGTTTTTT
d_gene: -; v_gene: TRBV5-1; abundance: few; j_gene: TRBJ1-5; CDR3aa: CASSFRGGNQPQHF; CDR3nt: TGCGCCAGCAGCTTCCGGGGAGGCAATCAGCCCCAGCATTTT
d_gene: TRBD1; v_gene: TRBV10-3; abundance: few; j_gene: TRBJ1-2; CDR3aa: CAISETGDYGYTF; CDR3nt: TGTGCCATCAGTGAAACAGGGGACTATGGCTACACCTTC
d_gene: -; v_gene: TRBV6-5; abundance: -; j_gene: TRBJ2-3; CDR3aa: CASRPGTGARDTQYF; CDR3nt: TGTGCCAGCAGACCCGGGACGGGAGCCAGAGATACGCAGTATTTT
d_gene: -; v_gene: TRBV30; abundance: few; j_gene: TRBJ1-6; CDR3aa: CAWSSYRDWISPLHF; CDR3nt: TGTGCCTGGAGTTCCTACAGGGATTGGATTTCACCCCTCCACTTT
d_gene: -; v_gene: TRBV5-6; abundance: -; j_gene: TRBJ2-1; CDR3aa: CASSFGTLNEQFF; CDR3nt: TGTGCCAGCAGCTTTGGGACACTCAATGAGCAGTTCTTC
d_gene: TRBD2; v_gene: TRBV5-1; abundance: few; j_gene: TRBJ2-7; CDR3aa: CASSLGLAGAGEQYF; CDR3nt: TGCGCCAGCAGCTTGGGACTAGCGGGTGCGGGGGAGCAGTACTTC
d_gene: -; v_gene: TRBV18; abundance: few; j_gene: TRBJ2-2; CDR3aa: CASSPARGYGELFF; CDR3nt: TGTGCCAGCTCACCAGCTAGGGGTTACGGGGAGCTGTTTTTT
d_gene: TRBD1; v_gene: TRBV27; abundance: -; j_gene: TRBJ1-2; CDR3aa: CASSLRQGYGYTF; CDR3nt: TGTGCCAGCAGTCTAAGACAGGGTTATGGCTACACCTTC
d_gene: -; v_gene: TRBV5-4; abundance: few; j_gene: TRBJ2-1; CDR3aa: CASSLGGLREQFF; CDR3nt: TGTGCCAGCAGCTTGGGGGGCCTCCGGGAGCAGTTCTTC
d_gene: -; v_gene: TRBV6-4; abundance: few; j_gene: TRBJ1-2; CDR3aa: CASSEHQGTGYTF; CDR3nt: TGTGCCAGCAGTGAGCACCAGGGGACGGGCTACACCTTC
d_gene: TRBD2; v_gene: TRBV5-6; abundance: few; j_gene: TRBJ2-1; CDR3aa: CASSLYAGGSYNEQFF; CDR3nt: TGTGCCAGCAGCTTGTACGCGGGAGGATCCTACAATGAGCAGTTCTTC
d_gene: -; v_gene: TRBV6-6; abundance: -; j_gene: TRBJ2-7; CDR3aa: CASSQGLGGEQYF; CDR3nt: TGTGCCAGCAGCCAAGGTCTAGGGGGCGAGCAGTACTTC
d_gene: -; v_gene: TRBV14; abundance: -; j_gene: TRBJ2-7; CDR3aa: CASSQEQSIRPYEQYF; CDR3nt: TGTGCCAGCAGCCAGGAGCAGTCTATTCGACCCTACGAGCAGTACTTC
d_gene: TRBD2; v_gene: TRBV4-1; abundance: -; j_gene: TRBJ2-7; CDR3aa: CASSQGLAGSYEQYF; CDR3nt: TGCGCCAGCAGCCAAGGACTAGCGGGATCCTACGAGCAGTACTTC
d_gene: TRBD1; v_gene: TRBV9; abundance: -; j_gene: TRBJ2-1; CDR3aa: CAGSADPDRPFDEQFF; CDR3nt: TGTGCCGGCAGCGCGGACCCGGACAGGCCATTCGATGAGCAGTTCTTC